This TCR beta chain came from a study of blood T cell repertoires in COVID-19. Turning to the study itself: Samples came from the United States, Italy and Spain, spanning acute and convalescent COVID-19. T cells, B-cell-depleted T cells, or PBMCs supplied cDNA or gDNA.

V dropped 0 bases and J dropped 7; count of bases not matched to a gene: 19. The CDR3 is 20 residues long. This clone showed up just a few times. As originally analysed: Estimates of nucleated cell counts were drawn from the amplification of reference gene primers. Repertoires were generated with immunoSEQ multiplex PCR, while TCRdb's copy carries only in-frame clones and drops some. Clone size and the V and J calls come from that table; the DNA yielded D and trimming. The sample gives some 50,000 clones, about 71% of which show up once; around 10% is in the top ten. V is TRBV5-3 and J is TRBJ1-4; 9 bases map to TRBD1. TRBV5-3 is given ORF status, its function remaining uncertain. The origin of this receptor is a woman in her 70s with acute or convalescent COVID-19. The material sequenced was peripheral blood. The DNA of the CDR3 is TGTGCCAGAAGCTTGGGATGGACAGGGGCGGATTGCAGGGTAGGTGAAAAACTGTTTTTT. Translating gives CARSLGWTGADCRVGEKLFF.